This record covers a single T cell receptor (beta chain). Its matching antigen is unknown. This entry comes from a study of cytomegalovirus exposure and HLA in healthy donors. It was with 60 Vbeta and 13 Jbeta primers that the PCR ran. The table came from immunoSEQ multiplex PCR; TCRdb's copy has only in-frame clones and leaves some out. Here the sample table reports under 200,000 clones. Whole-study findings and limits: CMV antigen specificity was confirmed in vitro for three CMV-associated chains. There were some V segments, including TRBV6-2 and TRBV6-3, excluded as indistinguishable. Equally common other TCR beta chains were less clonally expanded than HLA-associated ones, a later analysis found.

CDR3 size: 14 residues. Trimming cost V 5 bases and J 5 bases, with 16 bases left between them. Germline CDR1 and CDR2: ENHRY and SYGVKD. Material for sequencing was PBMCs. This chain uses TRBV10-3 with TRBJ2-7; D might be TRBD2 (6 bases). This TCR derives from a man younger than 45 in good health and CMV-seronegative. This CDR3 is CAISLRELGNEQYF. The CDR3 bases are TGTGCCATCAGTCTCCGGGAGTTAGGTAACGAGCAGTACTTC.